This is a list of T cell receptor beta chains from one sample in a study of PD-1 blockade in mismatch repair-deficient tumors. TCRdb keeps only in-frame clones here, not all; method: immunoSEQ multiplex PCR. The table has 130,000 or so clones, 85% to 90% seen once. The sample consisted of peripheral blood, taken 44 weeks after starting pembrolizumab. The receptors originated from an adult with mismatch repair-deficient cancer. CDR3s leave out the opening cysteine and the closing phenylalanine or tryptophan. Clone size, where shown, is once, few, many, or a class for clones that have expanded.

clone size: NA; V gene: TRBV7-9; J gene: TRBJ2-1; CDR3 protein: ASSPRTSGRKSSYNEQF
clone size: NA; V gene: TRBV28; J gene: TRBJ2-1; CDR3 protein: ASSFPPVRERGYNEQF
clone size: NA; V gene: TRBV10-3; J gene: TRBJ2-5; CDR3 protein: AISESGDSRQETQY
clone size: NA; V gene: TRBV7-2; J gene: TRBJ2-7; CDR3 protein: ASSLAAPGPSSYEQY
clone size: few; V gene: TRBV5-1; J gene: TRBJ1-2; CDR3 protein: ASSPTAGSNYGYT
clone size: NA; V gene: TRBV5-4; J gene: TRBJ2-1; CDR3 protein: ASSPAGNEQF
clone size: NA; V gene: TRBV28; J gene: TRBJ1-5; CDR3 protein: ASSLSRASNQPQH
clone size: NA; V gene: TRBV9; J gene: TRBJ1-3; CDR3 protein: ASSVDLTGNTIY
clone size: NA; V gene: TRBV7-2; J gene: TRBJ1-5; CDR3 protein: ASSSGDRNQPQH
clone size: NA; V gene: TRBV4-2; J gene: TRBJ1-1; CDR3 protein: ASSQRGQGTEAF